The source of this T cell receptor beta chain is a study of T cell changes during pregnancy in multiple sclerosis. Germline CDR1 and CDR2: SGHTS and YDEGEE. The CDR3 has 15 amino acids. Trimming shortened V by 4 bases and J by 1 base, and 9 bases separated the two germline ends. Sequencing used immunoSEQ multiplex PCR; TCRdb keeps in-frame clones, though not all of them. The table lists some 100,000 clones, around 92% of them singletons, with roughly 0.9% in the top ten. V gene TRBV5-8 combines with J gene TRBJ2-6, with D maybe TRBD1 (5 bases). The sequence came from a female donor with multiple sclerosis, enrolled in a pregnancy study. The sequencing here drew on peripheral blood, taken before pregnancy. The CDR3 DNA reads TGTGCCAGCAGCCAGGACATTTCTGGGGCCAACGTCCTGACTTTC. It translates to CASSQDISGANVLTF.